These 14 T cell receptor beta chains were sequenced from one sample in a study of OX40 agonist ivuxolimab in advanced cancers. Produced via immunoSEQ multiplex PCR; TCRdb's table is partial and in-frame only. The sample shows roughly 100,000 clones, 85% to 95% of them seen only once. The sample was CD4+ or CD8+ T cells sorted from blood, taken in a trial of the OX40 agonist ivuxolimab. The receptors here all came from an adult with an advanced solid tumor such as melanoma, head and neck, liver or kidney cancer.

V gene TRBV4-3 combines with J gene TRBJ2-3, with 9 bases aligning to TRBD2. The V and J ends lost 0 bases and 4 bases, in that order; junction bases with no gene match: 14. This CDR3 region has 19 residues. Germline CDR1 and CDR2: LGHNA and YSLEER. In nucleotides, the CDR3 is TGCGCCAGCAGCCAAGAATTAATGTCTGGCGGGGGGGCATCAGATACGCAGTATTTT. It encodes CASSQELMSGGGASDTQYF.

The chain uses TRBV28 and TRBJ1-5; 9 bases agree with TRBD1. The CDR3 runs 15 residues. V lost 5 bases and J lost 6; bases outside the gene matches: 8. Germline assignment: CDR1 MDHEN and CDR2 SYDVKM. This CDR3 is CASSGHRGRSQPQHF. Here the CDR3 DNA reads TGTGCCAGCAGTGGACACAGGGGGCGTAGTCAGCCCCAGCATTTT.

V usage is TRBV2 and J usage is TRBJ1-1; D unresolved. CDR1 and CDR2 (germline): SNHLY, FYNNEI. This CDR3 spans 15 amino acids. V was trimmed by 6 bases and J by 4 bases, leaving 18 bases between them. The CDR3, as DNA: TGTGCCAGCAGCCTCTTTATTGTTACAGTCACTGAAGCTTTCTTT. It is translated as CASSLFIVTVTEAFF.

V and J are TRBV5-5 and TRBJ1-1; D ambiguous. This CDR3 has 14 residues. V gave up 1 base and J gave up 0 bases, with 7 bases separating them. Germline CDR1 and CDR2: SGHKS and YYEKEE (reference sequence). The CDR3, as DNA: TGTGCCAGCAGCTTGATCGTAGTGAACACTGAAGCTTTCTTT. Protein product: CASSLIVVNTEAFF.

The chain joins TRBV30 to TRBJ2-4; 7 bases fit TRBD2. The germline V gene has CDR1 GTSNPN and CDR2 SVGIG (reference sequence). The CDR3 contains 13 residues. J gave up 7 bases and V 2 bases, and 5 bases lay outside the gene matches. The CDR3 spells CAWSTGGGNIQYF. The CDR3 DNA reads TGTGCCTGGAGTACCGGGGGAGGGAACATTCAGTACTTC.

V usage is TRBV19 and J usage is TRBJ1-2, with D hard to call. This CDR3 contains 13 residues. Trimming removed 3 bases from V and 4 bases from J, with 9 bases in between. CDR1 and CDR2 (germline): LNHDA, SQIVND (reference sequence). The CDR3 nucleotides are TGTGCCAGTAGTATGGGCAGAGGCTATGGCTACACCTTC. Translating it yields CASSMGRGYGYTF.

V gene TRBV7-2 combines with J gene TRBJ2-2; D not certain. V lost 3 bases to trimming and J lost 7 bases, with 9 bases between them. This CDR3 has 13 amino acids. Looked up from germline, CDR1 is SGHTA and CDR2 is FQGNSA. The CDR3 sequence is CASSFISSGELFF. In DNA, the CDR3 is TGTGCCAGCAGCTTCATTTCCAGCGGGGAGCTGTTTTTT.

The chain carries TRBV18 and TRBJ1-3; TRBD1 matches 9 bases. CDR3 size: 16 residues. Per germline, CDR1 KGHSH and CDR2 LQKENI. The ends lost 1 base at V and 3 bases at J; junction bases unmatched: 4. The CDR3 nucleotides read TGTGCCAGCTCACCACAACAGGGGGCAAGTGGAAACACCATATATTTT. Residues: CASSPQQGASGNTIYF.

The chain uses TRBV27 and TRBJ1-1; no clear D gene. In germline, CDR1 is MNHEY, CDR2 SMNVEV (reference sequence). The CDR3 consists of 14 residues. V was trimmed by 2 bases and J by 2 bases, leaving 9 bases between them. DNA of the CDR3: TGTGCCAGCAGTTTAATCTGGGTCAACACTGAAGCTTTCTTT. This codes for CASSLIWVNTEAFF.

The chain is built from TRBV9 and TRBJ2-5; unclear D gene. CDR3 length: 15 residues. V lost 0 bases and J 1 base, leaving 10 bases between the germline ends. CDR1 and CDR2 from the germline V gene are SGDLS and YYNGEE. The CDR3 sequence: CASSVATYLQETQYF. Here the CDR3 DNA reads TGTGCCAGCAGCGTAGCTACGTACCTCCAAGAGACCCAGTACTTC.

This clone was counted a single time. The chain links TRBV28 to TRBJ1-5, with D uncertain. Germline CDR1 and CDR2: MDHEN and SYDVKM. CDR3 length: 12 amino acids. Trimming took off 5 bases at V and 3 bases at J, with 5 bases between the two ends. The CDR3 DNA reads as TGTGCCAGCAGTCCCCCCAATCAGCCCCAGCATTTT. Protein sequence: CASSPPNQPQHF.

V and J are TRBV5-6 and TRBJ1-6; tentative D call: TRBD1 (5 bases). This CDR3 has 14 amino acids. CDR1 SGHDT and CDR2 YYEEEE come from the germline V gene. Deletions cut 7 bases from V and 9 bases from J, with 17 bases between. The CDR3 loop reads CASGRDVRSSPLHF. DNA for the CDR3: TGTGCCAGCGGCAGGGACGTGCGGAGTTCACCCCTCCACTTT.

This chain's CDR3 is CASSFSGSGSYNEQFF. CDR3 bases: TGTGCCAGCAGCTTTAGCGGGAGCGGATCCTACAATGAGCAGTTCTTC. The chain is built from TRBV11-2 and TRBJ2-1, with 9 bases aligning to TRBD2. J was trimmed by 1 base and V by 3 bases; bases with no gene match: 4. The length of the CDR3 is 16 residues. CDR1 SGHAT and CDR2 FQNNGV come from the germline V gene.

The chain joins TRBV19 to TRBJ2-3; D possibly corresponds to TRBD1 (5 bases). Deletions cut 7 bases from V and 1 base from J, with 18 bases between. This CDR3 region has 16 residues. In germline, CDR1 is LNHDA, CDR2 SQIVND (reference sequence). This chain's CDR3 is CASTRSEQGGTDTQYF. As DNA, the CDR3 is TGTGCCAGTACCCGGAGTGAGCAGGGCGGCACAGATACGCAGTATTTT. Together with reference TRBV19 and TRBJ2-3, the CDR3 gives the full variable domain: DGGITQSPKYLFRKEGQNVTLSCEQNLNHDAMYWYRQDPGQGLRLIYYSQIVNDFQKGDIAEGYSVSREKKESFPLTVTSAQKNPTAFYLCASTRSEQGGTDTQYFGPGTRLTVL.